These 11 T cell receptor beta chains were sequenced from one sample in a study of cytomegalovirus exposure and HLA in healthy donors (dated by TCRdb to about 2017). The library was prepared using the immunoSEQ multiplex PCR assay. The multiplex PCR relied on a mix of 60 forward primers for TCR Vbeta segments and 13 reverse primers for TCR Jbeta segments. What TCRdb holds here is the immuneACCESS table cut down to in-frame rearrangements. Part of the clones is not present; checked against another copy, under half of the missing clones reflect an unresolved V gene, and the others are unexplained. This sample comprises about 170,000 clones, over 80% of them detected only once. The top ten constitute 0.95% to 1.5% of the sample. Sequences were obtained from PBMCs. The receptors were gathered from a boy between 2 and 10 years old in good health and CMV-seronegative.

This clone was detected a few times. The chain links TRBV5-6 to TRBJ2-7, with unresolved D. The CDR3 consists of 11 residues. The germline CDR1 and CDR2 sequences are SGHDT and YYEEEE. Trimming took off 1 base at V and 5 bases at J, with 4 bases between the two ends. The CDR3 sequence: CASSLSDEQYF. DNA of the CDR3: TGTGCCAGCAGCTTGTCGGACGAGCAGTACTTC.

This chain links TRBV7-8 with TRBJ2-5; no definite D call. TRBJ2-7 matches the DNA end more closely, so the J call is doubtful. From germline, CDR1 is SGHVS and CDR2 FQNEAQ. The CDR3 loop spans 15 amino acids. The CDR3 loop reads CASSLGERVIYEQYF. The DNA for the CDR3 is TGTGCCAGCAGCCTCGGTGAACGGGTCATATACGAGCAGTACTTC.

This clone occurred a few times. This chain connects TRBV2 to TRBJ2-5; D is unclear. With 7 bases removed from V and 2 bases from J, the gap between germline ends came to 14 bases. Per germline, CDR1 SNHLY and CDR2 FYNNEI. This CDR3 has 14 amino acids. The CDR3 DNA reads TGTGCCAGCATTAGAATTGCTTTGCAAGAGACCCAGTACTTC. Its protein product is CASIRIALQETQYF.

The chain carries TRBV7-6 and TRBJ2-7, with TRBD1 identical over 9 bases. This CDR3 is built from 15 residues. V gave up 5 bases and J gave up 1 base; unmatched junction bases: 6. Germline V gene lookup returns CDR1 SGHVS and CDR2 FNYEAQ. DNA for the CDR3: TGTGCCAGCAGCCCGCAGACAGGGGGTTCCTACGAGCAGTACTTC. Its protein is CASSPQTGGSYEQYF. Full variable domain (remainder filled in from reference TRBV7-6 and TRBJ2-7): GAGVSQSPRYKVTKRGQDVALRCDPISGHVSLYWYRQALGQGPEFLTYFNYEAQQDKSGLPNDRFSAERPEGSISTLTIQRTEQRDSAMYRCASSPQTGGSYEQYFGPGTRLTVT.

This clone was found a few times. The V and J genes are TRBV15 and TRBJ2-2, with TRBD1 matching 8 bases. The CDR3 spans 16 residues. V was clipped by 3 bases and J by 6 bases; unmatched bases: 9. CDR1 and CDR2 from the germline V gene are LNHNV and YYDKDF (reference sequence). CDR3 protein: CATSRESRGPAGELFF. The CDR3 DNA sequence: TGTGCCACCAGCAGGGAATCCAGGGGGCCGGCCGGGGAGCTGTTTTTT. The complete variable domain, with remaining parts taken from reference TRBV15 and TRBJ2-2, reads DAMVIQNPRYQVTQFGKPVTLSCSQTLNHNVMYWYQQKSSQAPKLLFHYYDKDFNNEADTPDNFQSRRPNTSFCFLDIRSPGLGDTAMYLCATSRESRGPAGELFFGEGSRLTVL.

The chain has TRBV5-1 and TRBJ1-5, with a tentative D call TRBD1 (5 bases). Germline CDR1 SGHRS, CDR2 YFSETQ. Between the trimmed V and J ends, which lost 4 bases and 5 bases, there was a span of 13 bases. The CDR3 runs to 14 residues. The CDR3 here is CASSRTGRDQPQHF. The CDR3 bases are TGCGCCAGCAGCCGCACAGGTAGGGATCAGCCCCAGCATTTT. The entire variable domain, with the rest obtained from reference TRBV5-1 and TRBJ1-5, is as follows: KAGVTQTPRYLIKTRGQQVTLSCSPISGHRSVSWYQQTPGQGLQFLFEYFSETQRNKGNFPGRFSGRQFSNSRSEMNVSTLELGDSALYLCASSRTGRDQPQHFGDGTRLSIL.

The rearrangement links TRBV2 to TRBJ1-4; no clear D. CDR3 size: 14 residues. Trimming shortened V by 2 bases and J by 6 bases, and 10 bases separated the two germline ends. Germline V gene data show CDR1 as SNHLY and CDR2 as FYNNEI. CDR3 in amino acids: CASSELRPDEKLFF. Written as DNA, the CDR3 is TGTGCCAGCAGTGAACTCAGGCCAGATGAAAAACTGTTTTTT.

The chain carries TRBV2 and TRBJ2-5; 10 bases match TRBD2. This CDR3 spans 15 amino acids. V was clipped by 4 bases and J by 3 bases; unmatched bases: 5. Per the germline V gene, CDR1 is SNHLY and CDR2 is FYNNEI. CDR3 region: CASSGRTSGEETQYF. The CDR3 bases are TGTGCCAGCAGTGGGAGGACTAGCGGAGAAGAGACCCAGTACTTC.

The V call is TRBV30, the J call TRBJ2-5; 9 bases match TRBD2. Trimming cost V 5 bases and J 1 base; bases outside gene matches: 11. Germline-derived CDR1 and CDR2 are GTSNPN and SVGIG (reference sequence). The length of the CDR3 is 16 residues. The DNA of the CDR3 is TGTGCCTGGGGCGGGGGGGGGCAGGGGCCCCAAGAGACCCAGTACTTC. This translates into CAWGGGGQGPQETQYF. The whole variable domain, filled in from reference TRBV30 and TRBJ2-5, reads SQTIHQWPATLVQPVGSPLSLECTVEGTSNPNLYWYRQAAGRGLQLLFYSVGIGQISSEVPQNLSASRPQDRQFILSSKKLLLSDSGFYLCAWGGGGQGPQETQYFGPGTRLLVL.

This sequence joins TRBV27 and TRBJ1-6; maybe TRBD1 (6 bases). This CDR3 contains 14 residues. Trimming took off 6 bases at V and 9 bases at J, with 15 bases between the two ends. Germline CDR1 MNHEY, CDR2 SMNVEV (reference sequence). This CDR3 is CASRTGQPTSPLHF. CDR3 DNA sequence: TGTGCCAGCAGGACAGGACAGCCTACTTCACCCCTCCACTTT.

As for this clone: At one end, the junction sequence differs from germline, possibly due to a read error. This rearrangement joins TRBV7-2 to TRBJ2-1; 10 bases match TRBD1. Germline V gives CDR1 SGHTA, CDR2 FQGNSA. The CDR3 is 16 residues long. In DNA, the CDR3 is TGTGCCGGCAGCTTATACGGGACAGGGGCCTTCAAGGAGCAGTTCTTC. This encodes CAGSLYGTGAFKEQFF.